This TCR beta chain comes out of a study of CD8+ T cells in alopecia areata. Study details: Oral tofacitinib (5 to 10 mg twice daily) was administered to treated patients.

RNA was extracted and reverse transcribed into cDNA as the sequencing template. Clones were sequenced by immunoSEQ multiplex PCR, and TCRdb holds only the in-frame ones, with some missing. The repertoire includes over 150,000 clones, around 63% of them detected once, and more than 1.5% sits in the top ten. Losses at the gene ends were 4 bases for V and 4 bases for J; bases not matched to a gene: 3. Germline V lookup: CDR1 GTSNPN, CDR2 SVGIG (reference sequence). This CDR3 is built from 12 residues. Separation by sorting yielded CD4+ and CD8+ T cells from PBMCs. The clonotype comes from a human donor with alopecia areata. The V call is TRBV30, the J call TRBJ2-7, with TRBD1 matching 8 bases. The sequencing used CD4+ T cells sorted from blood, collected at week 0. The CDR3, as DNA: TGTGCCTGGAAGCAGGGGGCTTACGAGCAGTACTTC. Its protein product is CAWKQGAYEQYF.